A single sample is the source of the 14 T cell receptor beta chains below, sequenced in a study of T cell repertoires in cytomegalovirus infection. From the reads, TCRdb called clonotypes with MiXCR, one entry per CDR3 protein. The repertoire holds about 300,000 distinct CDR3 sequences, with roughly a tenth as singletons. Sequenced material: PBMCs. The source is a human donor in good health (CMV status not recorded). Some clones in this sample may be carry-over from other donors' samples.

This clonotype came up a few times. In DNA, the CDR3 is TGCAGCGTTTCAGATGGGGAGACCCAGTACTTC. Translated, it gives CSVSDGETQYF. The V call is TRBV29-1, the J call TRBJ2-5; no clear D. Trimming took off 5 bases at V and 5 bases at J, with 9 bases between the two ends. Germline loops: CDR1 SQVTM, CDR2 ANQGSEA. The length of the CDR3 is 11 residues. The full variable domain, in which reference TRBV29-1 and TRBJ2-5 provide the parts outside the CDR3, is SAVISQKPSRDICQRGTSLTIQCQVDSQVTMMFWYRQQPGQSLTLIATANQGSEATYESGFVIDKFPISRPNLTFSTLTVSNMSPEDSSIYLCSVSDGETQYFGPGTRLLVL.

This clonotype appeared many times. This chain links TRBV7-8 with TRBJ1-5; no definite D call. Trimming took off 5 bases at V and 5 bases at J, with 19 bases between the two ends. Per germline, CDR1 SGHVS and CDR2 FQNEAQ. The CDR3 runs to 16 residues. The CDR3 loop reads CASSAEATRADQPQHF. In DNA form, the CDR3 reads TGTGCCAGCAGCGCCGAAGCAACCCGTGCGGATCAGCCCCAGCATTTT. The variable domain in full, with the rest retrieved from reference TRBV7-8 and TRBJ1-5, is GAGVSQSPRYKVAKRGQDVALRCDPISGHVSLFWYQQALGQGPEFLTYFQNEAQLDKSGLPSDRFFAERPEGSVSTLKIQRTQQEDSAVYLCASSAEATRADQPQHFGDGTRLSIL.

The table lists this clonotype with many counts. V usage is TRBV5-6 and J usage is TRBJ2-1, with D possibly matching TRBD2 (5 bases). CDR3 length: 15 residues. The V gene's germline CDR1 is SGHDT and CDR2 YYEEEE. The V end was cut by 3 bases, the J end by 2 bases, with 12 bases between. The CDR3, as DNA: TGTGCCAGCAGCTCGAGGACTGTGACCTACAATGAGCAGTTCTTC. Translating gives CASSSRTVTYNEQFF.

This clonotype has more than one count but fewer than ten. A clone one base away is much larger, so this may be a read error. The gene calls are TRBV11-2 and TRBJ1-2; 7 bases are a match to TRBD1. This CDR3 has 14 residues. The V gene end was trimmed by 5 bases and the J gene end by 0 bases; junction bases not matched to a gene: 3. Per the germline V gene, CDR1 is SGHAT and CDR2 is FQNNGV. The CDR3 nucleotides read TGTGCCAGCAGCACGGACAGGACTAACTATGGCTACACCTTC. Its translation: CASSTDRTNYGYTF. The full variable domain, rest sourced from reference TRBV11-2 and TRBJ1-2, is EAGVAQSPRYKIIEKRQSVAFWCNPISGHATLYWYQQILGQGPKLLIQFQNNGVVDDSQLPKDRFSAERLKGVDSTLKIQPAKLEDSAVYLCASSTDRTNYGYTFGSGTRLTVV.

This clonotype was seen many times. The chain joins TRBV20-1 to TRBJ2-7, with TRBD2 matching over 14 bases. Trimming at V came to 8 bases and at J to 9 bases, leaving 9 bases not matched to a gene. This CDR3 comprises 13 residues. From germline, CDR1 is DFQATT and CDR2 SNEGSKA (reference sequence). In DNA form, the CDR3 reads TGCAGTTCTGAAAGGACTAGCGGGGGGTCGCAGTACTTC. Encoded protein: CSSERTSGGSQYF.

The sample holds many counts of this clonotype. This chain links TRBV14 with TRBJ2-1; D is undetermined. The CDR3 length is 12 residues. V gave up 4 bases and J gave up 6 bases, with 7 bases separating them. The germline V gene encodes CDR1 SGHDN and CDR2 FVKESK. CDR3 sequence (DNA): TGTGCCAGCAGCCCCCAGACCAATGAGCAGTTCTTC. Translation gives CASSPQTNEQFF.

The chain is built from TRBV23-1 and TRBJ2-7, with D possibly TRBD1 on 5 matching bases. TRBV23-1 is an ORF for which the function is uncertain. The CDR3 extends over 11 amino acids. Trimming shortened V by 8 bases and J by 4 bases, and 9 bases separated the two germline ends. CDR3 protein: CASSRVYEQYV. The CDR3 region has the DNA TGCGCCAGCTCCAGGGTGTACGAGCAGTACGTC.

This clonotype occurred many times. This chain links TRBV6-1 with TRBJ2-7; the D gene is possibly TRBD2 (5 bases). V was cut by 5 bases and J by 6 bases, with 14 bases left in between. The CDR3 loop spans 13 amino acids. In germline, CDR1 is MNHNS, CDR2 SASEGT. This chain's CDR3 is CASSSPGIGEQYF. The CDR3 coding sequence is TGTGCCAGCAGTTCGCCCGGGATTGGCGAGCAGTACTTC.

Ten or more counts support this clonotype. J is TRBJ2-2 and V is TRBV5-5, with D hard to call. Germline V gene lookup returns CDR1 SGHKS and CDR2 YYEKEE (reference sequence). V was clipped by 2 bases and J by 0 bases, with 20 bases between them. The CDR3 length is 19 residues. Here the CDR3 DNA reads TGTGCCAGCAGCTTCCAAGGAAGAGTGCCCAAAGCGAACACCGGGGAGCTGTTTTTT. It encodes CASSFQGRVPKANTGELFF.

The chain has TRBV5-6 and TRBJ2-1, with TRBD2 identical over 10 bases. Germline V gene lookup returns CDR1 SGHDT and CDR2 YYEEEE. J gave up 0 bases and V 2 bases, and 8 bases lay outside the gene matches. The CDR3 extends over 18 amino acids. The CDR3: CASSLDLAGAVSYNEQFF. Written as DNA, the CDR3 is TGTGCCAGCAGCTTAGACCTAGCGGGGGCCGTCTCCTACAATGAGCAGTTCTTC. Supplemented by reference TRBV5-6 and TRBJ2-1, the full variable domain reads DAGVTQSPTHLIKTRGQQVTLRCSPKSGHDTVSWYQQALGQGPQFIFQYYEEEERQRGNFPDRFSGHQFPNYSSELNVNALLLGDSALYLCASSLDLAGAVSYNEQFFGPGTRLTVL.

V and J are TRBV18 and TRBJ1-5; D is perhaps TRBD1 (6 bases). Germline-derived CDR1 and CDR2 are KGHSH and LQKENI. The CDR3 covers 19 residues. V lost 3 bases, J lost 0 bases, and 21 bases lay in between. CDR3 nucleotides: TGTGCCAGCTCACCCCAGGCGACAGGCAGGATCTATAGCAATCAGCCCCAGCATTTT. This gives the protein CASSPQATGRIYSNQPQHF.

This clonotype was seen many times. This rearrangement joins TRBV7-2 to TRBJ2-1, with TRBD2 matching 9 bases. Per the germline V gene, CDR1 is SGHTA and CDR2 is FQGNSA. CDR3 length equals 15 residues. V shed 1 base, J shed 7 bases, and the junction held 5 bases outside the gene matches. DNA for the CDR3: TGTGCCAGCAGCTTAGTGGCGGGGGGGCATAATGAGCAGTTCTTC. It yields the protein CASSLVAGGHNEQFF.

This clonotype was recorded many times. V gene TRBV7-2 combines with J gene TRBJ2-4; 8 bases are shared with TRBD1. V dropped 5 bases and J dropped 8; count of bases not matched to a gene: 11. The CDR3 is 15 amino acids. Germline V gene data show CDR1 as SGHTA and CDR2 as FQGNSA. The CDR3 DNA reads as TGTGCCAGCAGCCCCCCTCTGGACAGGGAATACATTCAGTACTTC. Translation gives CASSPPLDREYIQYF. The full variable domain, completed using reference TRBV7-2 and TRBJ2-4, is GAGVSQSPSNKVTEKGKDVELRCDPISGHTALYWYRQSLGQGLEFLIYFQGNSAPDKSGLPSDRFSAERTGGSVSTLTIQRTQQEDSAVYLCASSPPLDREYIQYFGAGTRLSVL.

This clonotype has only a few counts. The chain joins TRBV19 to TRBJ2-1; TRBD2 agrees at 10 bases. The V and J ends lost 4 bases and 0 bases, in that order; junction bases with no gene match: 6. Germline lookup yields CDR1 LNHDA and CDR2 SQIVND (reference sequence). This CDR3 comprises 17 residues. The CDR3 spells CASSRASGGASYNEQFF. CDR3 sequence (DNA): TGTGCCAGTAGTAGGGCTAGCGGGGGTGCCTCCTACAATGAGCAGTTCTTC. The variable domain in full, with the rest retrieved from reference TRBV19 and TRBJ2-1, is DGGITQSPKYLFRKEGQNVTLSCEQNLNHDAMYWYRQDPGQGLRLIYYSQIVNDFQKGDIAEGYSVSREKKESFPLTVTSAQKNPTAFYLCASSRASGGASYNEQFFGPGTRLTVL.